These 12 T cell receptor beta chains were sequenced from one sample in a study of CD8 T cells in ankylosing spondylitis. From the 5' RACE reads, TCRdb called clonotypes with MiXCR, one entry per CDR3 protein. This sample has fewer than 400,000 distinct CDR3 sequences; about 14% occur once, and the top ten carry roughly 1.1%. The sequenced sample consisted of blood, either unsorted or a sorted T cell fraction (not recorded which). Receptor source: a male donor with ankylosing spondylitis or in good health (not recorded which).

This clonotype turned up a few times. The CDR3 sequence: CASSELVRGQGKETQYF. The CDR3 nucleotides are TGCGCCAGCAGTGAGTTAGTGCGTGGCCAGGGTAAAGAGACCCAGTACTTC. J is TRBJ2-5 and V is TRBV10-2; tentatively, D is TRBD1 (5 bases). The germline V gene encodes CDR1 WSHSY and CDR2 SAAADI. This CDR3 contains 17 residues. The ends were cut back, 1 base at V and 3 bases at J, with 18 bases in the middle.

This chain links TRBV3-1 with TRBJ1-3; D is undetermined. This CDR3 has 17 amino acids. The germline V gene has CDR1 LGHDT and CDR2 YNNKEL (reference sequence). The V gene lost 5 bases and the J gene lost 0 bases, with 17 bases spanning the gap. DNA for the CDR3: TGTGCCAGCAGCGAAGTGGGTTTATGGGGCTCTGGAAACACCATATATTTT. Translating gives CASSEVGLWGSGNTIYF.

The chain uses TRBV7-9 and TRBJ2-3; perhaps TRBD2 as D (5 bases). V gave up 1 base and J gave up 6 bases, with 11 bases separating them. The length of the CDR3 is 14 residues. Germline values: CDR1 SEHNR, CDR2 FQNEAQ (reference sequence). The CDR3 region has the DNA TGTGCCAGCAGCTTAGGGGAGCTTGCTGATACGCAGTATTTT. Translation gives CASSLGELADTQYF.

This clonotype was counted between two and nine times. V gene TRBV10-3 combines with J gene TRBJ2-7; TRBD2 aligns across 7 bases. CDR3 size: 15 residues. V shed 4 bases, J shed 6 bases, and the junction held 12 bases outside the gene matches. In germline, CDR1 is ENHRY, CDR2 SYGVKD. The DNA of the CDR3 is TGTGCCATCAGTGGGGCCAATGTGGGGGAGGGCGAGCAGTACTTC. Protein: CAISGANVGEGEQYF.

This clonotype was found many times. This CDR3 is CASSLGTGGMNTEAFF. The CDR3 nucleotides are TGCGCCAGCAGCTTGGGTACAGGGGGAATGAACACTGAAGCTTTCTTT. This chain uses TRBV5-1 with TRBJ1-1; TRBD1 agrees at 8 bases. CDR3 length: 16 amino acids. CDR1 and CDR2 from the germline V gene are SGHRS and YFSETQ. Losses at the gene ends were 0 bases for V and 0 bases for J; bases not matched to a gene: 4.

This clonotype appeared a few times. This chain links TRBV29-1 with TRBJ2-2; D is unclear. This CDR3 is built from 12 residues. The V gene's germline CDR1 is SQVTM and CDR2 ANQGSEA. Trimming left V 1 base short and J 4 bases short, with 4 bases between. This chain's CDR3 is CSVEGITGELFF. Written as DNA, the CDR3 is TGCAGCGTTGAAGGAATCACCGGGGAGCTGTTTTTT.

This clonotype was detected ten times or more. This chain uses TRBV5-1 with TRBJ2-7; D may be TRBD2 (5 bases). The germline V gene encodes CDR1 SGHRS and CDR2 YFSETQ. The CDR3 totals 16 residues. V lost 5 bases and J lost 3, with 21 bases in between. Here the CDR3 reads CASSSGLLLKDYEQYF. CDR3 in DNA: TGCGCCAGCAGTTCTGGACTTCTTCTTAAGGACTACGAGCAGTACTTC.

The chain couples TRBV7-9 to TRBJ2-2; no clear D. The V end lost 1 base, the J end lost 6 bases, and 9 bases lay between the germline ends. Per germline, CDR1 SEHNR and CDR2 FQNEAQ (reference sequence). The CDR3 totals 14 residues. CDR3 protein: CASSLEIGPGELFF. DNA for the CDR3: TGTGCCAGCAGCTTAGAGATTGGACCCGGGGAGCTGTTTTTT. The full variable domain, rest sourced from reference TRBV7-9 and TRBJ2-2, is DTGVSQNPRHKITKRGQNVTFRCDPISEHNRLYWYRQTLGQGPEFLTYFQNEAQLEKSRLLSDRFSAERPKGSFSTLEIQRTEQGDSAMYLCASSLEIGPGELFFGEGSRLTVL.

CDR3 nucleotide sequence: TGCGCCAGCAGCTTGGGCGGGACAGGGTACTACGAGCAGTACTTC. Its translation: CASSLGGTGYYEQYF. V usage is TRBV5-1 and J usage is TRBJ2-7, with 9 bases identical to TRBD1. The CDR3 is made up of 15 amino acids. Looked up from germline, CDR1 is SGHRS and CDR2 is YFSETQ. V trimming: 0 bases; J trimming: 3 bases; junction bases outside the gene matches: 4. The full variable domain, its missing parts supplied by reference TRBV5-1 and TRBJ2-7, is KAGVTQTPRYLIKTRGQQVTLSCSPISGHRSVSWYQQTPGQGLQFLFEYFSETQRNKGNFPGRFSGRQFSNSRSEMNVSTLELGDSALYLCASSLGGTGYYEQYFGPGTRLTVT.

This chain uses TRBV25-1 with TRBJ2-1; 7 bases map to TRBD1. Germline V gene data show CDR1 as MGHDK and CDR2 as SYGVNS. The CDR3 spans 20 residues. The trim removed 3 bases at V and 5 bases at J, leaving 22 bases unmatched. CDR3 region: CASSDPGTAAWTARDNEQFF. CDR3 nucleotide sequence: TGTGCCAGCAGTGACCCCGGGACAGCAGCTTGGACCGCCCGCGACAATGAGCAGTTCTTC. Filled out from reference TRBV25-1 and TRBJ2-1, the complete variable domain reads EADIYQTPRYLVIGTGKKITLECSQTMGHDKMYWYQQDPGMELHLIHYSYGVNSTEKGDLSSESTVSRIRTEHFPLTLESARPSHTSQYLCASSDPGTAAWTARDNEQFFGPGTRLTVL.

The V call is TRBV18, the J call TRBJ2-1; a possible D gene is TRBD1 (6 bases). CDR1 and CDR2 (germline): KGHSH, LQKENI. The CDR3 sequence is 16 residues long. Trimming left V 0 bases short and J 5 bases short, with 14 bases between. The CDR3 DNA sequence: TGTGCCAGCTCACCACCTTACACAGGACAGAACAATGAGCAGTTCTTC. Translation gives CASSPPYTGQNNEQFF.

The chain uses TRBV2 and TRBJ2-1, with 8 bases matching TRBD2. Looked up from germline, CDR1 is SNHLY and CDR2 is FYNNEI. Trimming took 3 bases from V and 2 from J; bases not matched to a gene: 6. This CDR3 contains 16 residues. The CDR3 sequence: CASSDPAGVAYNEQFF. The CDR3 nucleotides read TGTGCCAGCAGTGACCCAGCGGGGGTCGCCTACAATGAGCAGTTCTTC.